This T cell receptor beta chain was recovered during a study of T cell responses to AZD1222 COVID-19 vaccine (dated by TCRdb to the early 2020s). General notes on the study: AZD1222 recipients whose second dose came at about 4 weeks and those whose second dose came at about 12 weeks were combined into one group, since spike-specific TCR depth and breadth did not differ between the two schedules. A total of roughly 240 trial participants underwent TCR sequencing, of whom some 210 received two doses of AZD1222 and about 25 received two doses of the MenACWY control vaccine. Trial participants were enrolled by age into subgroups of 18-55, 56-69 and 70-plus years, and roughly 160, 29 and 62 TCR-sequenced participants, respectively, were included in these subgroups.

This clone came up once. Its antigen target is currently unknown. Within one base of it there is no much larger clone, and no base qualities were kept. For CDR1 and CDR2, the germline V gene (reference sequence) lists SEHNR and FQNEAQ. V was cut back by 2 bases and J by 1 base, leaving a gap of 14 bases between them. The CDR3 contains 16 residues, cysteine and phenylalanine counted. CDR3 DNA is the only sequence kept; it has 48 bases, read in frame from the first base. General findings and caveats noted by the study authors: The 56-69-year group was small, and its depth increase did not reach significance, likely because of low power. Only five or six AZD1222 recipients were SARS-CoV-2 seropositive at baseline, limiting conclusions about previously exposed vaccinees. Because no day 14 peak-response samples were available, the repertoires could be characterized only after the peak T cell response. Reportedly, close to half of the unique spike-specific TCRs recognized epitopes lying outside the regions that are mutated in the B.1.351 and B.1.1.7 variants. The whole spike protein was spanned by vaccine-associated CD4 TCRs, and dominant responses were seen in regions 160-218 and 743-854. Participants were mostly white British and included more females than males, and it was suggested by the authors that clonal diversity may have been underestimated. A significant rise in spike-specific TCR breadth and depth was observed after two AZD1222 doses relative to day 0 and relative to MenACWY recipients.

What the time point label conveys for this sample: baseline before first vaccination. The vaccinee samples were drawn from two UK trials, COV001 and COV002, one of which was a single-blind randomized controlled phase 2/3 trial testing AZD1222 (ChAdOx1 nCoV-19) in healthy adults. Trial participant PBMC samples were collected at day 0 and day 28 after the second dose for TCRbeta chain sequencing. The CDR3 regions of human TCRbeta chains were analyzed by immunosequencing. Processing in the source paper ran as follows. TCRs in the repertoires were compared against a reference library of SARS-CoV-2-specific TCRs that had been generated with the MIRA antigen-specificity platform. Breadth meant the fraction of unique TCRs that were SARS-CoV-2-associated, whereas depth meant the fraction of total T cells that were SARS-CoV-2-associated. Using the MIRA data, every spike-specific TCR was mapped to the spike region that the TCR reacted to and assigned to either a CD4 or a CD8 class. Log10-transformed breadth and depth values were compared by one-way ANOVA with Sidak's multiple comparisons tests. TCRdb limited this immuneACCESS table to in-frame rearrangements with V and J called. A share of clones is missing; checked studies link under half to unresolved V genes, and the rest is unexplained. The DNA gave D and trimming, while V, J and clone size come from that table. The sample yields under 150,000 clones; approximately 91% were counted once. The ten biggest clones cover 1.5% to 2% of the sample.

The sequence is built from TRBV7-9 and TRBJ1-1, and TRBD1 may be the D gene, going by 6 matching bases. The source was peripheral blood, collected on day 0 of AZD1222 vaccination. The TCR comes from an adult in good health. The CDR3 protein: CASSLTTGGGNTEAFF. The sequence in DNA is TGTGCCAGCAGCTTAACGACAGGCGGGGGGAACACTGAAGCTTTCTTT.